The clone carrying this T cell receptor beta chain was found a few times. Its antigen is unknown. This sample's treatment: oral pan-JAK inhibitor, 5-10 mg twice daily. This entry belongs to a study of CD8+ T cells in alopecia areata. About the study: The study gave treated patients oral tofacitinib at 5 to 10 mg twice daily. Treatment with tofacitinib (6 to 18 months) was followed by 6 months off drug.

TCR sequencing used cDNA made by reverse transcription of extracted RNA. Assay: immunoSEQ multiplex PCR; the TCRdb copy retains only in-frame clones and omits some. This sample carries 150,000 or so clones, around 71% of them seen once, and the ten largest clones take 0.75% to 0.95%. Overall study results and limits: There were many expanded lesional clones persisting in scalp and blood during tofacitinib.

This CDR3 region has 13 residues. In germline, CDR1 is SGHDT, CDR2 YYEEEE. Between the trimmed V and J ends, which lost 4 bases and 7 bases, there was a span of 12 bases. The J gene is TRBJ1-5, the V gene TRBV5-6, with D possibly TRBD1 on 6 matching bases. The receptor was derived from a human donor with alopecia areata. Sequenced material: CD4+ T cells sorted from blood, taken at week 4, from a patient treated with tofacitinib. CDR3 nucleotide sequence: TGTGCCAGCAGCCGGGGACACGGCCAGCCCCAGCATTTT. Translating gives CASSRGHGQPQHF. Based on the CDR3 plus reference TRBV5-6 and TRBJ1-5, the full variable domain is DAGVTQSPTHLIKTRGQQVTLRCSPKSGHDTVSWYQQALGQGPQFIFQYYEEEERQRGNFPDRFSGHQFPNYSSELNVNALLLGDSALYLCASSRGHGQPQHFGDGTRLSIL.